This TCR beta chain was profiled in a study of T cells in Graves' hyperthyroidism and ophthalmopathy. RNA transcripts served as the template for amplifying TCR beta CDR3 regions. First-round RT-PCR of the TCR CDR3 relied on the HTBI primer set. TCRdb re-derived calls from the multiplex PCR reads in MiXCR, one entry per CDR3 protein. The data contain about 540,000 distinct CDR3 sequences, roughly 50% of them singletons. V lost 3 bases to trimming and J lost 4 bases, with 12 bases between them. Germline assignment: CDR1 SGHVS and CDR2 FQNEAQ. The CDR3 sequence is 14 residues long. Lactation, pregnancy, other autoimmune disease or uncontrolled infection led to exclusion of patients.

The TCR originated in a woman aged 18-29 years with Graves' hyperthyroidism. The sample consisted of peripheral blood or thyroid tissue (not recorded which). This chain connects TRBV7-8 to TRBJ1-2; tentative D call: TRBD1 (5 bases). The CDR3 protein is CASSLGGTFYGYTF. The CDR3 DNA is TGTGCCAGCAGCTTGGGAGGGACGTTCTATGGCTACACCTTC.